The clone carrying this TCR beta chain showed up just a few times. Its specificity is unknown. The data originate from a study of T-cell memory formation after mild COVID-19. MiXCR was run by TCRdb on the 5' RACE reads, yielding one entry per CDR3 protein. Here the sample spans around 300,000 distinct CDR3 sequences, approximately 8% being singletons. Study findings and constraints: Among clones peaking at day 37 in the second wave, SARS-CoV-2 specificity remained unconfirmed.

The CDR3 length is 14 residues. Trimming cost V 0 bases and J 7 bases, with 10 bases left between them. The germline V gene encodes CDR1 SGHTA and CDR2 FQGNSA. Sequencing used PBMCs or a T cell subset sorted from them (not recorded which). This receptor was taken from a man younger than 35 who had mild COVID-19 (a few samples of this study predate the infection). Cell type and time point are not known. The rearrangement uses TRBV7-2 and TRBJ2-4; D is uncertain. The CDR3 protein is CASSLADDRNIQYF. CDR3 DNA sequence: TGTGCCAGCAGCTTAGCGGACGACCGGAACATTCAGTACTTC.